The 27 T cell receptor beta chains reported below all come from one sample, sequenced in a study of T cell responses to AZD1222 COVID-19 vaccine. Libraries were prepared by immunoSEQ multiplex PCR; TCRdb keeps only in-frame clonotypes and omits some of them. This sample has about 120,000 clones; about 92% occur once, and the top ten carry approximately 8%. Sequencing used peripheral blood, obtained 28 days after the second AZD1222 dose. The receptors were sampled from an adult who received the AZD1222 COVID-19 vaccine.

V usage is TRBV19 and J usage is TRBJ1-6; no clear D gene. The CDR3 is 16 amino acids. Trimming cost V 3 bases and J 7 bases, with 16 bases left between them. Germline CDR1 and CDR2: LNHDA and SQIVND (reference sequence). Here the CDR3 reads CASSIRGFPQNSPLHF. CDR3 in DNA: TGTGCCAGTAGTATTCGGGGATTCCCTCAAAATTCACCCCTCCACTTT. Drawing the rest from reference TRBV19 and TRBJ1-6, the complete variable domain is DGGITQSPKYLFRKEGQNVTLSCEQNLNHDAMYWYRQDPGQGLRLIYYSQIVNDFQKGDIAEGYSVSREKKESFPLTVTSAQKNPTAFYLCASSIRGFPQNSPLHFGNGTRLTVT.

The V gene is TRBV2, the J gene TRBJ2-4; 15 nucleotides align to TRBD2. The germline gives CDR1 SNHLY, CDR2 FYNNEI. The CDR3 length is 15 residues. Trimming at V came to 8 bases and at J to 3 bases, leaving 2 bases not matched to a gene. CDR3 nucleotides: TGTGCCAGCGGGACTAGCGGGGGGCGCAAAAACATTCAGTACTTC. It codes for CASGTSGGRKNIQYF.

V is TRBV19 and J is TRBJ2-2; D gene ambiguous. Germline V lookup: CDR1 LNHDA, CDR2 SQIVND (reference sequence). This CDR3 contains 14 residues. Trimming left V 5 bases short and J 7 bases short, with 14 bases between. CDR3 region: CASSWGFFGGELFF. As DNA, the CDR3 is TGTGCCAGTAGTTGGGGATTCTTCGGCGGGGAGCTGTTTTTT.

This clone has a single count. V and J are TRBV20-1 and TRBJ1-1, with TRBD1 matching over 7 bases. V trimming: 3 bases; J trimming: 0 bases; junction bases outside the gene matches: 7. The CDR3 is made up of 15 amino acids. Germline V gene lookup returns CDR1 DFQATT and CDR2 SNEGSKA (reference sequence). The CDR3 sequence is CSASAAGTVNTEAFF. The CDR3 DNA is TGCAGTGCTAGTGCGGCCGGGACAGTGAACACTGAAGCTTTCTTT.

Worth noting for this clone: Germline is not matched at one junction end, which may reflect a read error. The chain combines TRBV27 with TRBJ2-7, with D possibly being TRBD1 (6 bases). CDR3 length equals 16 residues. The V gene's germline CDR1 is MNHEY and CDR2 SMNVEV (reference sequence). CDR3 in amino acids: CASSPLRGTFSDEQYF. The CDR3 DNA sequence: TGTGCCAGCAGTCCTCTTCGAGGGACATTCTCCGACGAGCAGTACTTC.

The gene calls are TRBV3-1 (or the pseudogene TRBV3-2) and TRBJ2-7; D may be TRBD1 or TRBD2 (5 bases each). This CDR3 comprises 13 residues. The V and J ends lost 0 bases and 6 bases respectively, with 9 bases between them. The germline V gene encodes CDR1 LGHDT and CDR2 YNNKEL (reference sequence). The CDR3 coding sequence is TGTGCCAGCAGCCAAGATCCGGGACGCGAGCAGTACTTC. This codes for CASSQDPGREQYF.

V is TRBV28 and J is TRBJ1-1; D unclear. From germline, CDR1 is MDHEN and CDR2 SYDVKM. CDR3 length: 14 residues. Trimming took 3 bases from V and 6 from J, leaving 14 bases between them. The DNA for the CDR3 is TGTGCCAGCAGTTTGGAATCTCGGTGGGCTGAAGCTTTCTTT. Translation gives CASSLESRWAEAFF.

The J gene is TRBJ1-2, the V gene TRBV6-1; the match to TRBD1 covers 8 bases. Trimming removed 5 bases from V and 3 bases from J; junction bases left unmatched: 5. CDR3 length: 14 amino acids. Germline V gene data show CDR1 as MNHNS and CDR2 as SASEGT. Here the CDR3 DNA reads TGTGCCAGCAGTTCCGCAGGGGGCTACTATGGCTACACCTTC. It specifies CASSSAGGYYGYTF.

This clone came up once. The chain couples TRBV6-5 to TRBJ2-1, with a possible D match to TRBD2 (6 bases). CDR3 size: 12 residues. In germline, CDR1 is MNHEY, CDR2 SVGAGI. V was trimmed by 4 bases and J by 12 bases, leaving 13 bases between them. The CDR3 protein is CASSSDDSGQFF. DNA of the CDR3: TGTGCCAGCAGTTCCGACGATAGCGGGCAGTTCTTC.

The rearrangement joins TRBV4-1 to TRBJ2-7; 14 nucleotides agree with TRBD2. This CDR3 has 22 amino acids. V dropped 4 bases and J dropped 0; count of bases not matched to a gene: 20. Looked up from germline, CDR1 is MGHRA and CDR2 is YSYEKL. The CDR3 DNA sequence: TGCGCCAGCAGCCGCTATTCTCCAGGGACTAGCGGGGGTTCCCAAAGCTCCTACGAGCAGTACTTC. It translates to CASSRYSPGTSGGSQSSYEQYF.

The rearrangement uses TRBV15 and TRBJ1-2, with D possibly TRBD1 on 5 matching bases. Trimming left V 10 bases short and J 6 bases short, with 15 bases between. Germline V lookup: CDR1 LNHNV, CDR2 YYDKDF (reference sequence). This CDR3 has 12 residues. Written as DNA, the CDR3 is TGTGCCATCACTACCCCGGGGCATGGCTACACCTTC. It encodes CAITTPGHGYTF.

The rearrangement uses TRBV28 and TRBJ1-2; TRBD1 might be the D (5 bases). CDR1 MDHEN and CDR2 SYDVKM come from the germline V gene. CDR3 length: 14 residues. Trimming cost V 6 bases and J 2 bases, with 13 bases left between them. The CDR3: CASRSGTANYGYTF. The CDR3 coding sequence is TGTGCCAGCAGGTCCGGGACGGCGAACTATGGCTACACCTTC.

This clone was seen once. The chain recombines TRBV19 with TRBJ1-5; D call uncertain. V was cut by 6 bases and J by 5 bases, with 17 bases left in between. Germline-derived CDR1 and CDR2 are LNHDA and SQIVND (reference sequence). This CDR3 is 15 amino acids long. CDR3 in amino acids: CASREWEGGDQPQHF. CDR3 coding DNA: TGTGCCAGTAGAGAATGGGAGGGTGGGGATCAGCCCCAGCATTTT. Combining the CDR3 with reference TRBV19 and TRBJ1-5 gives the whole variable domain DGGITQSPKYLFRKEGQNVTLSCEQNLNHDAMYWYRQDPGQGLRLIYYSQIVNDFQKGDIAEGYSVSREKKESFPLTVTSAQKNPTAFYLCASREWEGGDQPQHFGDGTRLSIL.

The chain joins TRBV28 to TRBJ1-4, with 9 bases that match TRBD1. This CDR3 spans 12 amino acids. The junction had 9 bases not matched to a gene; V was cut back by 7 bases and J by 15 bases. Germline CDR1 and CDR2: MDHEN and SYDVKM. The CDR3 protein is CASTTMGQGVFF. CDR3 bases: TGTGCCAGCACCACCATGGGACAGGGAGTGTTTTTT.

The chain couples TRBV12-3 or TRBV12-4 to TRBJ1-5; D gene ambiguous. The CDR3 sequence is 13 residues long. Deletions cut 6 bases from V and 3 bases from J, with 9 bases between. DNA for the CDR3: TGTGCCAGCAGGACGGGATTCAATCAGCCCCAGCATTTT. Protein product: CASRTGFNQPQHF.

This clone was recorded only once. The chain links TRBV6-5 to TRBJ2-5; tentative D call: TRBD1 (5 bases). Trimming left V 8 bases short and J 2 bases short, with 15 bases between. CDR1 and CDR2 (germline): MNHEY, SVGAGI. This CDR3 has 14 residues. The CDR3 loop reads CASGARTAQETQYF. DNA for the CDR3: TGTGCCAGCGGGGCCCGTACAGCTCAAGAGACCCAGTACTTC.

The rearrangement joins TRBV28 to TRBJ2-5, with 7 bases that match TRBD1. The trim removed 4 bases at V and 5 bases at J, leaving 10 bases unmatched. CDR3 length: 15 residues. Germline lookup yields CDR1 MDHEN and CDR2 SYDVKM. CDR3 DNA: TGTGCCAGCAGTTCCCCTGTAGGGGGCACGGAGACCCAGTACTTC. Translated: CASSSPVGGTETQYF.

This rearrangement joins TRBV6-6 to TRBJ1-4; 7 bases are a match to TRBD1. J gave up 7 bases and V 6 bases, and 14 bases lay outside the gene matches. Germline-derived CDR1 and CDR2 are MNHNY and SVGAGI (reference sequence). This CDR3 has 16 amino acids. CDR3 amino acids: CASRYNQGGGVEKLFF. Written as DNA, the CDR3 is TGTGCCAGCAGATACAACCAGGGGGGTGGGGTTGAAAAACTGTTTTTT.

J is TRBJ2-3 and V is TRBV5-1; 14 bases align to TRBD2. The germline gives CDR1 SGHRS, CDR2 YFSETQ. Trimming removed 3 bases from V and 1 base from J; junction bases left unmatched: 10. CDR3 length: 19 amino acids. As DNA, the CDR3 is TGCGCCAGCAGCTGGCGACTAGCGGGGGGGCAAGACGGCACAGATACGCAGTATTTT. This gives the protein CASSWRLAGGQDGTDTQYF.

This rearrangement joins TRBV4-1 to TRBJ1-6; TRBD1 might be the D (5 bases). V was shortened by 0 bases and J by 9 bases, with 18 bases between the two germline ends. Looked up from germline, CDR1 is MGHRA and CDR2 is YSYEKL. The CDR3 is made up of 17 amino acids. The CDR3 region is CASSQDKYLAGSSPLHF. The CDR3 coding sequence is TGCGCCAGCAGCCAAGATAAGTATCTGGCAGGGAGTTCACCCCTCCACTTT.

The CDR3 is CASSLTGTTPNEQFF. For the CDR3, the DNA is TGTGCCAGCAGCTTAACCGGGACAACTCCCAATGAGCAGTTCTTC. The genes are TRBV7-2 and TRBJ2-1; D perhaps matches TRBD1 (6 bases). Germline assignment: CDR1 SGHTA and CDR2 FQGNSA. V dropped 2 bases and J dropped 6 bases, with 14 bases sitting between them. CDR3 size: 15 residues. The variable domain in full, completed from reference TRBV7-2 and TRBJ2-1, reads GAGVSQSPSNKVTEKGKDVELRCDPISGHTALYWYRQSLGQGLEFLIYFQGNSAPDKSGLPSDRFSAERTGGSVSTLTIQRTQQEDSAVYLCASSLTGTTPNEQFFGPGTRLTVL.

J is TRBJ2-2 and V is TRBV5-1; TRBD1 matches at 8 bases. V shed 4 bases and J 11 bases; nucleotides not matched to a gene: 7. Germline V lookup: CDR1 SGHRS, CDR2 YFSETQ. There are 13 residues in the CDR3. CDR3 in DNA: TGCGCCAGCAGCGTGGAAGGACAGGGAGAGCTGTTTTTT. This translates into CASSVEGQGELFF.

CDR3 in amino acids: CASVGFPYEQYF. The CDR3 nucleotides are TGTGCCAGCGTTGGCTTCCCCTACGAGCAGTACTTC. V gene TRBV2 combines with J gene TRBJ2-7; D call uncertain. Germline values: CDR1 SNHLY, CDR2 FYNNEI. The CDR3 runs 12 residues. V was cut by 8 bases and J by 2 bases, with 10 bases left in between.

The chain has TRBV5-6 and TRBJ2-1; no clear D gene. Germline CDR1 SGHDT, CDR2 YYEEEE. This CDR3 has 15 amino acids. Trimming left V 2 bases short and J 0 bases short, with 9 bases between. The CDR3 reads CASSLTVSSYNEQFF. As DNA, the CDR3 is TGTGCCAGCAGCTTAACGGTGAGCTCCTACAATGAGCAGTTCTTC.

This clone was picked up one time. The chain employs TRBV6-6 and TRBJ2-5, with D possibly TRBD2 on 6 matching bases. The V end was cut by 7 bases, the J end by 2 bases, with 17 bases between. The CDR3 covers 15 residues. Per the germline V gene, CDR1 is MNHNY and CDR2 is SVGAGI (reference sequence). The CDR3: CASTFSGGKQETQYF. The DNA of the CDR3 is TGTGCCAGCACCTTCAGCGGAGGGAAGCAAGAGACCCAGTACTTC.

This chain uses TRBV5-4 with TRBJ1-2, with 9 positions matching TRBD1. Trimming cost V 4 bases and J 1 base; bases outside gene matches: 2. CDR1 and CDR2 (germline): SGHNT, YYREEE (reference sequence). The CDR3 has 14 residues. CDR3 sequence (DNA): TGTGCCAGCAGCACGGGACAGGGTAACTATGGCTACACCTTC. Translated, it gives CASSTGQGNYGYTF.

The CDR3: CSARGLREAFF. CDR3 coding DNA: TGCAGTGCTAGGGGACTGAGGGAAGCTTTCTTT. The rearrangement joins TRBV20-1 to TRBJ1-1, with D perhaps matching TRBD1 (5 bases). The CDR3 has 11 residues. Trimming stripped 3 bases from V and 8 bases from J, with 10 bases between. Looked up from germline, CDR1 is DFQATT and CDR2 is SNEGSKA (reference sequence).